This is a list of T cell receptor beta chains from one sample in a study of identifying expanded T cells in peripheral blood. TCRdb's table, derived via immunoSEQ multiplex PCR, lists solely in-frame clones and lacks some. The table has some 120,000 clones, roughly 80% seen once. Sequences were obtained from blood. The receptors derive from a person between 18 and 75 years old in good health. Both conserved end residues are part of each CDR3. D genes are given only for firm matches. Size tells how often a clone was seen (once, few, many) or the class of an expanded clone, and some rows leave it out.

J gene	V gene	clone size	D gene	CDR3 protein	CDR3 DNA
TRBJ1-1	TRBV13	.	.	CASSLGKTPKAFF	TGTGCCAGCAGTTTAGGGAAAACCCCCAAGGCTTTCTTT
TRBJ2-5	TRBV18	.	.	CASSPREPPPTQYF	TGTGCCAGCTCACCAAGGGAGCCCCCGCCGACCCAGTACTTC
TRBJ2-5	TRBV7-2	.	TRBD1	CASSWDRRKGTQYF	TGTGCCAGCAGCTGGGACAGAAGAAAGGGTACCCAGTACTTC
TRBJ2-3	TRBV2	once	TRBD2	CASSPWTSGGADTQYF	TGTGCCAGCAGTCCTTGGACTAGCGGGGGGGCAGATACGCAGTATTTT
TRBJ1-3	TRBV5-1	.	.	CASSTGTAGNTIYF	TGCGCCAGCAGCACCGGGACGGCTGGAAACACCATATATTTT
TRBJ2-3	TRBV5-1	.	.	CASKPRQEQIDTQYF	TGCGCCAGCAAACCACGCCAGGAGCAGATAGATACGCAGTATTTT
TRBJ1-2	TRBV27	.	.	CASSPPLGPLSGYTF	TGTGCCAGCAGCCCTCCGCTGGGGCCGCTCTCGGGCTACACCTTC
TRBJ2-5	TRBV20-1	.	.	CSAQGIETQYF	TGCAGTGCGCAGGGGATCGAGACCCAGTACTTC
TRBJ2-2	TRBV7-6	.	.	CASSLLGVRANTGELFF	TGTGCCAGCAGCTTACTAGGGGTACGAGCGAACACCGGGGAGCTGTTTTTT
TRBJ2-7	TRBV5-1	.	TRBD2	CASSSRDYYEQYF	TGCGCCAGCAGCTCCCGGGACTACTACGAGCAGTACTTC
TRBJ2-1	TRBV6-5	.	.	CASSPDRIRNEQFF	TGTGCCAGCAGTCCCGACAGGATAAGGAATGAGCAGTTCTTC
TRBJ1-1	TRBV6-5	.	.	CASSRDRVNTEAFF	TGTGCCAGCAGCCGGGACCGCGTGAACACTGAAGCTTTCTTT
TRBJ1-1	TRBV6-1	.	.	CASSYGGGAFF	TGTGCCAGCAGTTACGGGGGAGGAGCTTTCTTT
TRBJ1-1	TRBV27	.	.	CASSTGTGRMKAFF	TGTGCCAGCAGCACCGGGACGGGGAGAATGAAAGCTTTCTTT
TRBJ2-1	TRBV30	.	.	CAWTVVTGWSIF	TGTGCCTGGACTGTGGTCACAGGGTGGTCGATCTTC
TRBJ1-6	TRBV7-2	.	.	CASSSTGSPLHF	TGTGCCAGCAGCTCCACCGGGTCGCCCCTCCACTTT
TRBJ1-6	TRBV4-1	.	TRBD1	CASSQGDREINSPLHF	TGCGCCAGCAGCCAGGGGGACAGGGAGATAAATTCACCCCTCCACTTT